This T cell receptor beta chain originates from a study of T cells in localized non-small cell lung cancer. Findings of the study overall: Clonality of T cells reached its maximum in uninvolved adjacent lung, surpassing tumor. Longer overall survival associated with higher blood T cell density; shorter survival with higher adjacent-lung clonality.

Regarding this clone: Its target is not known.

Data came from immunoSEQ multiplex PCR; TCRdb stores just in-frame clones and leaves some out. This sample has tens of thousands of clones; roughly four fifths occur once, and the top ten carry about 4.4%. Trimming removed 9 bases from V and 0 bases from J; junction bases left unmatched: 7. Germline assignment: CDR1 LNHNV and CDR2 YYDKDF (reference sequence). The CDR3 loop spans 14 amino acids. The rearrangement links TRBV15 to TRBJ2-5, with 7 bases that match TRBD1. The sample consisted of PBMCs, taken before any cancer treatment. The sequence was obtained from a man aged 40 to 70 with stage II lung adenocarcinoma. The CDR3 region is CATERQGNQETQYF. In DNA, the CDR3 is TGTGCCACAGAGAGACAGGGAAACCAAGAGACCCAGTACTTC.